This passage covers 23 T cell receptor beta chains from one sample sequenced in a study of response to subunit inactivated influenza vaccine. TCRdb used MiXCR to reprocess the RT-PCR reads, holding one entry per CDR3 protein. This table has around 580,000 distinct CDR3 sequences, 12% to 15% appearing once. The sample was PBMCs from blood, taken 12 days after vaccination. The receptors were sampled from a man over 45 who received an inactivated influenza vaccine.

V and J are TRBV20-1 and TRBJ2-5; D remains unclear. V shed 0 bases and J shed 4 bases, with 12 bases lying between them. Germline V gene lookup returns CDR1 DFQATT and CDR2 SNEGSKA (reference sequence). The CDR3 spans 14 residues. DNA of the CDR3: TGCAGTGCTAGAGATAGTCGACACCTAGAGACCCAGTACTTC. Protein sequence: CSARDSRHLETQYF.

This clonotype has only a few counts. Written as DNA, the CDR3 is TGTGCCAGCAGTCCTACAGGGACAGCCTACGAGCAGTACTTC. It specifies CASSPTGTAYEQYF. This chain joins TRBV12-3 or TRBV12-4 and TRBJ2-7, with 7 bases identical to TRBD1. The CDR3 length is 14 residues. Trimming took 5 bases from V and 2 from J; bases not matched to a gene: 6.

This clonotype was seen at least ten times. The chain carries TRBV7-9 and TRBJ2-1, with TRBD2 matching over 8 bases. V trimming: 5 bases; J trimming: 8 bases; junction bases outside the gene matches: 14. The germline gives CDR1 SEHNR, CDR2 FQNEAQ (reference sequence). The length of the CDR3 is 16 residues. The CDR3: CASSNAPGLVGHEQFF. The CDR3 bases are TGTGCCAGCAGCAACGCGCCGGGACTAGTGGGTCATGAGCAGTTCTTC. The whole variable domain, filled in from reference TRBV7-9 and TRBJ2-1, reads DTGVSQNPRHKITKRGQNVTFRCDPISEHNRLYWYRQTLGQGPEFLTYFQNEAQLEKSRLLSDRFSAERPKGSFSTLEIQRTEQGDSAMYLCASSNAPGLVGHEQFFGPGTRLTVL.

This clonotype has only a few counts. The chain couples TRBV7-2 to TRBJ2-7, with TRBD1 matching over 7 bases. Germline CDR1 is SGHTA and CDR2 is FQGNSA. The CDR3 has 12 amino acids. V shed 5 bases and J 6 bases; nucleotides not matched to a gene: 4. CDR3 in amino acids: CASSRDRVEQYF. In nucleotides, the CDR3 is TGTGCCAGCAGCCGAGACAGGGTCGAGCAGTACTTC.

This clonotype has a count of ten or more. The genes are TRBV6-5 and TRBJ1-1; tentative D call: TRBD1 (6 bases). Germline values: CDR1 MNHEY, CDR2 SVGAGI. V gave up 2 bases and J gave up 8 bases, with 18 bases separating them. CDR3 length equals 15 residues. The CDR3: CASSYGATGMGEAFF. DNA for the CDR3: TGTGCCAGCAGTTACGGGGCAACAGGGATGGGGGAAGCTTTCTTT.

This clonotype turned up a few times. The chain uses TRBV6-1 and TRBJ1-2, with TRBD1 matching over 8 bases. CDR3 size: 14 residues. Germline lookup yields CDR1 MNHNS and CDR2 SASEGT. V lost 5 bases, J lost 5 bases, and 7 bases stayed unmatched. The CDR3 here is CASSRQGWKYGYTF. In nucleotides, the CDR3 is TGTGCCAGCAGTCGACAGGGGTGGAAGTATGGCTACACCTTC.

The chain recombines TRBV9 with TRBJ2-5; 11 bases are a match to TRBD2. CDR3 length: 14 amino acids. J was trimmed by 2 bases and V by 4 bases; bases with no gene match: 1. Per germline, CDR1 SGDLS and CDR2 YYNGEE. The DNA of the CDR3 is TGTGCCAGCAGCACTAGCGGGGGACAAGAGACCCAGTACTTC. Its protein is CASSTSGGQETQYF.

This clonotype was observed a few times. The CDR3 spells CASSQVAGSDSSYEQYF. The CDR3 region has the DNA TGCGCCAGCAGCCAAGTCGCTGGGTCCGACTCGTCCTACGAGCAGTACTTC. The J gene is TRBJ2-7, the V gene TRBV4-3; unclear D gene. V was shortened by 1 base and J by 1 base, with 17 bases between the two germline ends. Germline CDR1 reads LGHNA; CDR2 reads YSLEER. The CDR3 spans 17 residues.

The rearrangement uses TRBV6-5 and TRBJ2-5; TRBD2 matches 10 bases. The trim removed 3 bases at V and 5 bases at J, leaving 15 bases unmatched. The CDR3 length is 18 residues. From germline, CDR1 is MNHEY and CDR2 SVGAGI. The CDR3 region has the DNA TGTGCCAGCAGTTATGGTAGCGGGGGGACGACACAAGCTGAGACCCAGTACTTC. Protein product: CASSYGSGGTTQAETQYF.

The V and J genes are TRBV12-3 or TRBV12-4 and TRBJ1-5; maybe TRBD1 (5 bases). The CDR3 has 14 amino acids. V was shortened by 4 bases and J by 6 bases, with 13 bases between the two germline ends. Here the CDR3 reads CASSYPGTFQPQHF. CDR3 nucleotide sequence: TGTGCCAGCAGTTACCCTGGGACTTTTCAGCCCCAGCATTTT.

In its sample, this clonotype was seen many times. V gene TRBV5-1 combines with J gene TRBJ1-1, with D perhaps matching TRBD1 (5 bases). V was cut by 2 bases and J by 5 bases, with 22 bases left in between. CDR3 size: 17 residues. Germline V lookup: CDR1 SGHRS, CDR2 YFSETQ. The CDR3 sequence: CASSLNPAGAGVTEAFF. CDR3 nucleotide sequence: TGCGCCAGCAGCTTAAACCCCGCCGGGGCGGGGGTGACTGAAGCTTTCTTT.

Here the CDR3 reads CASSSSREGGWDTQYF. CDR3 DNA sequence: TGTGCCAGCAGTTCCTCTCGGGAGGGCGGTTGGGATACGCAGTATTTT. The chain carries TRBV28 and TRBJ2-3, with 8 bases identical to TRBD2. Germline CDR1 is MDHEN and CDR2 is SYDVKM. The junction had 12 bases not matched to a gene; V was cut back by 4 bases and J by 6 bases. This CDR3 contains 16 residues.

The V gene is TRBV20-1, the J gene TRBJ1-2, with TRBD1 as a possible D gene (6 bases). Germline CDR1 and CDR2: DFQATT and SNEGSKA (reference sequence). There are 12 residues in the CDR3. V was trimmed by 3 bases and J by 3 bases, leaving 8 bases between them. In DNA, the CDR3 is TGCAGTGCTAGGAAGGGGGACTATGGCTACACCTTC. Amino acids: CSARKGDYGYTF.

Only a few counts were recorded for this clonotype. This chain connects TRBV18 to TRBJ2-3, with D unclear. The ends were cut back, 6 bases at V and 4 bases at J, with 11 bases in the middle. Germline CDR1 and CDR2: KGHSH and LQKENI. CDR3 length: 13 residues. The CDR3 DNA follows: TGTGCCAGCTCTCCCCGAAATCCAGATACGCAGTATTTT. It yields the protein CASSPRNPDTQYF. Full variable domain (remainder filled in from reference TRBV18 and TRBJ2-3): NAGVMQNPRHLVRRRGQEARLRCSPMKGHSHVYWYRQLPEEGLKFMVYLQKENIIDESGMPKERFSAEFPKEGPSILRIQQVVRGDSAAYFCASSPRNPDTQYFGPGTRLTVL.

The sample holds a few counts of this clonotype. This rearrangement joins TRBV9 to TRBJ1-2; no clear D gene. V gave up 6 bases and J gave up 8 bases, with 17 bases separating them. Looked up from germline, CDR1 is SGDLS and CDR2 is YYNGEE. This CDR3 has 13 amino acids. CDR3 bases: TGTGCCAGCAACAACCCCGGGGTCCGCGGCTACACCTTC. Its translation: CASNNPGVRGYTF.

This clonotype appeared many times. The V call is TRBV20-1, the J call TRBJ2-5; D gene ambiguous. CDR1 DFQATT and CDR2 SNEGSKA come from the germline V gene (reference sequence). The CDR3 length is 12 residues. V lost 5 bases and J 5 bases, leaving 12 bases between the germline ends. The CDR3 nucleotides read TGCAGTGCTCTACCGGTCAGGGAGACCCAGTACTTC. Encoded protein: CSALPVRETQYF.

This clonotype was counted between two and nine times. V usage is TRBV25-1 and J usage is TRBJ2-1; 7 nucleotides line up with TRBD2. Per germline, CDR1 MGHDK and CDR2 SYGVNS. V dropped 10 bases and J dropped 6; count of bases not matched to a gene: 12. The CDR3 length is 14 residues. The CDR3 bases are TGTGCCACCACCGGCGGGAGAAGCACCAATGAGCAGTTCTTC. Its protein product is CATTGGRSTNEQFF. Drawing the rest from reference TRBV25-1 and TRBJ2-1, the complete variable domain is EADIYQTPRYLVIGTGKKITLECSQTMGHDKMYWYQQDPGMELHLIHYSYGVNSTEKGDLSSESTVSRIRTEHFPLTLESARPSHTSQYLCATTGGRSTNEQFFGPGTRLTVL.

The chain has TRBV3-1 and TRBJ2-7; possibly TRBD1 for D (6 bases). V dropped 4 bases and J dropped 2 bases, with 12 bases sitting between them. The length of the CDR3 is 14 residues. Germline V gene data show CDR1 as LGHDT and CDR2 as YNNKEL (reference sequence). The DNA for the CDR3 is TGTGCCAGCAGCCCAACGAGGACAGCCTACGAGCAGTACTTC. Protein product: CASSPTRTAYEQYF.

The V and J genes are TRBV20-1 and TRBJ2-7, with 10 bases aligning to TRBD2. CDR3 size: 15 residues. Germline CDR1 DFQATT, CDR2 SNEGSKA (reference sequence). The J segment lost 2 bases and the V segment lost 6 bases, leaving 10 bases of the junction unmatched. DNA of the CDR3: TGCAGTGCCACTAAAGCGGGAGGGACTCCCTACGAGCAGTACTTC. Its translation is CSATKAGGTPYEQYF.

This clonotype was recorded many times. The CDR3 here is CASRLTGNYGYTF. The CDR3 DNA reads TGTGCCAGCAGGCTCACCGGTAACTATGGCTACACCTTC. The rearrangement links TRBV12-3 or TRBV12-4 to TRBJ1-2; D remains ambiguous. V was pared by 6 bases and J by 1 base, with 9 bases between. The CDR3 extends over 13 amino acids.

This clonotype was found a few times. The rearrangement links TRBV29-1 to TRBJ1-5; D unresolved. Per the germline V gene, CDR1 is SQVTM and CDR2 is ANQGSEA. The CDR3 extends over 13 amino acids. Trimming stripped 4 bases from V and 0 bases from J, with 7 bases between. The chain's CDR3 is CSVAQNSNQPQHF. CDR3 in DNA: TGCAGCGTTGCACAGAATAGCAATCAGCCCCAGCATTTT.

This clonotype was seen repeatedly, ten times or more. The chain employs TRBV12-3 or TRBV12-4 and TRBJ1-1; maybe TRBD1 (5 bases). Trimming shortened V by 3 bases and J by 1 base, and 9 bases separated the two germline ends. The CDR3 is made up of 14 amino acids. In DNA form, the CDR3 reads TGTGCCAGCAGTTTTCTTGGGACGAACACTGAAGCTTTCTTT. Translating gives CASSFLGTNTEAFF.

In its sample, this clonotype was seen a few times. The rearrangement links TRBV5-1 to TRBJ2-3, with D uncertain. The CDR3 is made up of 15 amino acids. Germline V gives CDR1 SGHRS, CDR2 YFSETQ. Trimming removed 0 bases from V and 0 bases from J, with 8 bases in between. This CDR3 reads CASSLDVQSTDTQYF. As DNA, the CDR3 is TGCGCCAGCAGCTTGGATGTCCAGAGCACAGATACGCAGTATTTT.